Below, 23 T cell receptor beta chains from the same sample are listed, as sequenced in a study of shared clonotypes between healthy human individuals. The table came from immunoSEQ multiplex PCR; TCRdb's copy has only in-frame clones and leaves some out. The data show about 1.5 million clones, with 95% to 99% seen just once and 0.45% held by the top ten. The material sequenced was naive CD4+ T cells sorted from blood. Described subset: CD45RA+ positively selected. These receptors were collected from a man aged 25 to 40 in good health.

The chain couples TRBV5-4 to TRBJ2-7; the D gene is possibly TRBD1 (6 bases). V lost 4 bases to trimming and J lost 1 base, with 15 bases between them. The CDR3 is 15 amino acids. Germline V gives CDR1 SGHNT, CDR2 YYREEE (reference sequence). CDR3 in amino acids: CASSRSAGQSYEQYF. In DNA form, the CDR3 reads TGTGCCAGCAGCAGATCGGCAGGACAGTCCTACGAGCAGTACTTC.

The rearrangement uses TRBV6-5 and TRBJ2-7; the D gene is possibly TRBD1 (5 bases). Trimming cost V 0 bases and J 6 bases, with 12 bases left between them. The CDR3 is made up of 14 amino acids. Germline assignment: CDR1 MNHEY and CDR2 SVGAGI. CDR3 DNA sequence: TGTGCCAGCAGTTACTCTGCAGGGATGGGCGAGCAGTACTTC. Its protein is CASSYSAGMGEQYF.

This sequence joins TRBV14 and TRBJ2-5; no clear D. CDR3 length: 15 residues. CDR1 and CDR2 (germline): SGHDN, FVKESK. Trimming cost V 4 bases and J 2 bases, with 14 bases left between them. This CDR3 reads CASSRFPSTQETQYF. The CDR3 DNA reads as TGTGCCAGCAGCCGCTTCCCCAGCACACAAGAGACCCAGTACTTC. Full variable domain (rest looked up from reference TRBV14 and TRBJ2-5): EAGVTQFPSHSVIEKGQTVTLRCDPISGHDNLYWYRRVMGKEIKFLLHFVKESKQDESGMPNNRFLAERTGGTYSTLKVQPAELEDSGVYFCASSRFPSTQETQYFGPGTRLLVL.

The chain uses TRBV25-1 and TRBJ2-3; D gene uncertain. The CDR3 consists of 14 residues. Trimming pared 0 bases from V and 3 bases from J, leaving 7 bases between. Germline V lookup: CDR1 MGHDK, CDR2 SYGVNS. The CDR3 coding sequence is TGTGCCAGCAGTGAATACGCCGGGACAGATACGCAGTATTTT. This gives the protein CASSEYAGTDTQYF. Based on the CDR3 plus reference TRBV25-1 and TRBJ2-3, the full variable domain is EADIYQTPRYLVIGTGKKITLECSQTMGHDKMYWYQQDPGMELHLIHYSYGVNSTEKGDLSSESTVSRIRTEHFPLTLESARPSHTSQYLCASSEYAGTDTQYFGPGTRLTVL.

The chain's CDR3 is CASSFNGGLGNQPQHF. The CDR3 bases are TGTGCCAGCAGCTTTAATGGGGGGCTGGGCAATCAGCCCCAGCATTTT. The chain links TRBV5-5 to TRBJ1-5; D might be TRBD1 (6 bases). The CDR3 is made up of 16 amino acids. Deletions cut 2 bases from V and 2 bases from J, with 14 bases between. Germline-derived CDR1 and CDR2 are SGHKS and YYEKEE (reference sequence).

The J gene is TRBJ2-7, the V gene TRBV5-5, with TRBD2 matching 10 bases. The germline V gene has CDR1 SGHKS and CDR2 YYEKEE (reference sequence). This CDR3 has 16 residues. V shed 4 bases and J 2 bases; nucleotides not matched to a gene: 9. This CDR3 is CASSGYGTSAAYEQYF. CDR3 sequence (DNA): TGTGCCAGCAGCGGTTACGGGACTAGCGCCGCCTACGAGCAGTACTTC.

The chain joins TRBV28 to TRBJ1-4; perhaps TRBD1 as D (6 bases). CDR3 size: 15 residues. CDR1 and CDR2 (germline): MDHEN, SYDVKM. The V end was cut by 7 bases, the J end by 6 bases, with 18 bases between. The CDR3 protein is CASTSWGAIDEKLFF. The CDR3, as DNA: TGTGCCAGCACCTCGTGGGGGGCGATTGATGAAAAACTGTTTTTT. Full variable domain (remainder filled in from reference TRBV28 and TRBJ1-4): DVKVTQSSRYLVKRTGEKVFLECVQDMDHENMFWYRQDPGLGLRLIYFSYDVKMKEKGDIPEGYSVSREKKERFSLILESASTNQTSMYLCASTSWGAIDEKLFFGSGTQLSVL.

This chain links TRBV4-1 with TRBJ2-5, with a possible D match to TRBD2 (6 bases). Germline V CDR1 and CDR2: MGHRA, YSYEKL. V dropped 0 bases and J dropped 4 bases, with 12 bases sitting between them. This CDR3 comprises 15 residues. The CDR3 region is CASSQEPGVGETQYF. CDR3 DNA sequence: TGCGCCAGCAGCCAAGAGCCGGGAGTCGGAGAGACCCAGTACTTC.

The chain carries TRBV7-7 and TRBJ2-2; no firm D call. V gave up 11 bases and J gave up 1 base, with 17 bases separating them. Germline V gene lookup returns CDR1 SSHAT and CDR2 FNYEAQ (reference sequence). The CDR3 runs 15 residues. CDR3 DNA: TGTGCCGTAACGGCTGGGCGAATGAACACCGGGGAGCTGTTTTTT. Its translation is CAVTAGRMNTGELFF.

CDR3 DNA: TGTGCCAGCAGCCTGCCCAGACAGGGGGCTGGAGATACGCAGTATTTT. This encodes CASSLPRQGAGDTQYF. The gene calls are TRBV5-4 and TRBJ2-3; 10 bases align to TRBD1. Germline V gives CDR1 SGHNT, CDR2 YYREEE (reference sequence). V trimming: 4 bases; J trimming: 5 bases; junction bases outside the gene matches: 10. The CDR3 length is 16 residues.

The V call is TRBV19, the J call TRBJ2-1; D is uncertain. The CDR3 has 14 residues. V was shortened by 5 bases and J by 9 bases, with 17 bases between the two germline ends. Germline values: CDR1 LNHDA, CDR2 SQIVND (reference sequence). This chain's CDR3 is CASSALTVAGEQFF. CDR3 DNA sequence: TGTGCCAGTAGTGCCCTCACAGTGGCAGGTGAGCAGTTCTTC.

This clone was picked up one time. The CDR3 DNA reads TGTGCCAGCTCACATCTCGACGAAAAACTGTTTTTT. Its protein product is CASSHLDEKLFF. The V gene is TRBV18, the J gene TRBJ1-4; D unresolved. V lost 4 bases and J lost 8, with 8 bases in between. CDR1 is KGHSH, CDR2 LQKENI, per germline. This CDR3 region has 12 residues.

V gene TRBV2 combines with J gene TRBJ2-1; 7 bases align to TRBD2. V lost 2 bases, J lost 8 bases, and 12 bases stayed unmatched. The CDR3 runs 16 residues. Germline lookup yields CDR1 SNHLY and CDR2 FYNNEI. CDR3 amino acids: CASSEPSGAVLDEQFF. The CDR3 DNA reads TGTGCCAGCAGTGAACCTAGCGGAGCGGTTCTCGATGAGCAGTTCTTC.

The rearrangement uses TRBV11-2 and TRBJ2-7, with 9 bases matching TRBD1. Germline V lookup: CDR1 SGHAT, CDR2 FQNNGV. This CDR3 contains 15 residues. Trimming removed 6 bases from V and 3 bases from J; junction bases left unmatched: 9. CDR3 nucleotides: TGTGCCAGCAGATTGCCGGGACAGGGAAACTACGAGCAGTACTTC. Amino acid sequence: CASRLPGQGNYEQYF. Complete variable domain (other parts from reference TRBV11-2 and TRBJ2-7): EAGVAQSPRYKIIEKRQSVAFWCNPISGHATLYWYQQILGQGPKLLIQFQNNGVVDDSQLPKDRFSAERLKGVDSTLKIQPAKLEDSAVYLCASRLPGQGNYEQYFGPGTRLTVT.

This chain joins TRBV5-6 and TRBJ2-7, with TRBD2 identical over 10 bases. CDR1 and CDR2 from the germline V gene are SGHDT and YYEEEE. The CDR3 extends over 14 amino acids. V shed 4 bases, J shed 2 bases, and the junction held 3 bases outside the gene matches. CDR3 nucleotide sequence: TGTGCCAGCAGCCTGGGACTAGCGCCCTACGAGCAGTACTTC. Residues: CASSLGLAPYEQYF.

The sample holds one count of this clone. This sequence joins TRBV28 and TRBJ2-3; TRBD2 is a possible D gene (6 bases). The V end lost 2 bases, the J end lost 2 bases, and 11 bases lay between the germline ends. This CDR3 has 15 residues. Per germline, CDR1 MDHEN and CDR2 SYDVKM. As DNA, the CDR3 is TGTGCCAGCAGTTTAAGACGGGAGTACACAGATACGCAGTATTTT. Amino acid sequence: CASSLRREYTDTQYF.

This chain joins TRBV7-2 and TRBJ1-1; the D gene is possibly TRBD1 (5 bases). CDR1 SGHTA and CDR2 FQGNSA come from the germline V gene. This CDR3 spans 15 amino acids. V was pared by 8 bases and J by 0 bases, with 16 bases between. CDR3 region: CASRSRQPMNTEAFF. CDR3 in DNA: TGTGCCAGCCGATCTAGACAGCCCATGAACACTGAAGCTTTCTTT.

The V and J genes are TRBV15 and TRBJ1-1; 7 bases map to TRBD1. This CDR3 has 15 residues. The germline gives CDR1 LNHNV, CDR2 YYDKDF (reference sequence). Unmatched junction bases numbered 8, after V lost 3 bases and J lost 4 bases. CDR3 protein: CATSRTGQLRTEAFF. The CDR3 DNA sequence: TGTGCCACCAGCAGGACGGGACAGCTTCGCACTGAAGCTTTCTTT. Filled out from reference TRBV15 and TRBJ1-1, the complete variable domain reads DAMVIQNPRYQVTQFGKPVTLSCSQTLNHNVMYWYQQKSSQAPKLLFHYYDKDFNNEADTPDNFQSRRPNTSFCFLDIRSPGLGDTAMYLCATSRTGQLRTEAFFGQGTRLTVV.

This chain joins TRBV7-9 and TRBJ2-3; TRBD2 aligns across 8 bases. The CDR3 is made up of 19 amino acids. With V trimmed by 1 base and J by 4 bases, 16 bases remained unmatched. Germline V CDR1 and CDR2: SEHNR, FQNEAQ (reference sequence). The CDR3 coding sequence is TGTGCCAGCAGCTTAGGTTTCGGATTAGCGGGAAGGGCGGCAGATACGCAGTATTTT. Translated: CASSLGFGLAGRAADTQYF.

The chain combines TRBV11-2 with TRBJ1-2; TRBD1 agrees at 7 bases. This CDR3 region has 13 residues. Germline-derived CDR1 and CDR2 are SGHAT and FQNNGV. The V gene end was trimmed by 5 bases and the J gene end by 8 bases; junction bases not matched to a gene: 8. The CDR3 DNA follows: TGTGCCAGCAGCCCGGGACAGCATAACGGCTACACCTTC. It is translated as CASSPGQHNGYTF.

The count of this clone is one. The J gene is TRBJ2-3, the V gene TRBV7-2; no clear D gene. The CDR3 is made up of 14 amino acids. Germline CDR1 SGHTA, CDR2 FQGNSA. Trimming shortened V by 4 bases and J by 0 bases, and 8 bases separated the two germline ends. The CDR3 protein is CASSSYPSTDTQYF. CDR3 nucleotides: TGTGCCAGCAGCTCCTACCCCAGCACAGATACGCAGTATTTT.

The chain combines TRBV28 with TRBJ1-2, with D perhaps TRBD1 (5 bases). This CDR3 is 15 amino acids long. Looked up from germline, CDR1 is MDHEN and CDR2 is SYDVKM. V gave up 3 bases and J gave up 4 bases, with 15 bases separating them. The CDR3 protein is CASSFDITRGYGYTF. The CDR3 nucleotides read TGTGCCAGCAGTTTTGACATTACGAGGGGCTATGGCTACACCTTC.

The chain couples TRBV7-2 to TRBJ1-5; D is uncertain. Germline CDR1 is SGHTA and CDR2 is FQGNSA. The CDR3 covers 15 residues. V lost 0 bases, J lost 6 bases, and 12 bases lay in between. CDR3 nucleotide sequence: TGTGCCAGCAGCTTAGCTGTCGGAATAACTCAGCCCCAGCATTTT. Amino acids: CASSLAVGITQPQHF.